This passage covers 19 T cell receptor beta chains from one sample sequenced in a study of blood T cell repertoires in COVID-19. Clones were sequenced by immunoSEQ multiplex PCR, and TCRdb holds only the in-frame ones, with some missing. The sample shows fewer than 250,000 clones, about 91% of them seen only once. Sequencing input: peripheral blood. These TCRs come from a woman aged 40 to 50 with acute or convalescent COVID-19.

The gene calls are TRBV4-2 and TRBJ2-2; D gene uncertain. The V end lost 0 bases, the J end lost 4 bases, and 9 bases lay between the germline ends. The CDR3 runs 15 residues. The germline V gene encodes CDR1 LGHNA and CDR2 YNFKEQ. The CDR3 reads CASSQENYGTGELFF. The CDR3 nucleotides read TGTGCCAGCAGCCAAGAAAACTACGGCACCGGGGAGCTGTTTTTT.

Notes on this clone: No conserved phenylalanine or tryptophan ends this CDR3, so it is likely a read error. The DNA is left out, because the CDR3 cannot be placed on it with certainty; the CDR3 is given as TCRdb lists it. This sequence joins TRBV3-1 (or the pseudogene TRBV3-2) and TRBJ2-7; no DNA check was done on the table's D call, TRBD2. Germline assignment: CDR1 LGHDT and CDR2 YNNKEL (reference sequence). The CDR3 numbers 13 amino acids, ends counted. The CDR3 loop is CASSQEGASGVAL.

The count of this clone is one. The chain joins TRBV13 to TRBJ1-1, with a weak D call TRBD1 (6 bases). Deletions cut 0 bases from V and 5 bases from J, with 16 bases between. From germline, CDR1 is PRHDT and CDR2 FYEKMQ (reference sequence). The CDR3 covers 16 residues. CDR3 sequence reads: CASSLGTGNPRTEAFF. The CDR3 DNA reads as TGTGCCAGCAGCTTAGGGACAGGAAATCCGAGAACTGAAGCTTTCTTT.

The rearrangement joins TRBV20-1 to TRBJ1-3; D is unclear. Germline lookup yields CDR1 DFQATT and CDR2 SNEGSKA (reference sequence). CDR3 length equals 13 residues. V lost 3 bases and J 2 bases, leaving 8 bases between the germline ends. CDR3 amino acids: CSASFVAGNTIYF. Written as DNA, the CDR3 is TGCAGTGCTAGTTTCGTCGCTGGAAACACCATATATTTT.

The CDR3 coding sequence is TGTGCCAGCAGCCCGGACTTCCCTGGAAACACCATATATTTT. It yields the protein CASSPDFPGNTIYF. The genes are TRBV9 and TRBJ1-3; D not resolved. The CDR3 totals 14 residues. Trimming removed 4 bases from V and 2 bases from J, with 10 bases in between. Per germline, CDR1 SGDLS and CDR2 YYNGEE.

V is TRBV29-1 and J is TRBJ1-1; 7 bases match TRBD1. CDR1 SQVTM and CDR2 ANQGSEA come from the germline V gene. This CDR3 has 13 residues. V lost 6 bases, J lost 5 bases, and 9 bases stayed unmatched. CDR3 sequence (DNA): TGCAGCGTCCGACAGGGCGGAGGAACTGAAGCTTTCTTT. Translating it yields CSVRQGGGTEAFF. The full variable domain, its missing parts supplied by reference TRBV29-1 and TRBJ1-1, is SAVISQKPSRDICQRGTSLTIQCQVDSQVTMMFWYRQQPGQSLTLIATANQGSEATYESGFVIDKFPISRPNLTFSTLTVSNMSPEDSSIYLCSVRQGGGTEAFFGQGTRLTVV.

The chain combines TRBV4-1 with TRBJ1-2; 7 positions match TRBD1. Germline CDR1 is MGHRA and CDR2 is YSYEKL. This CDR3 contains 16 residues. V shed 1 base and J 6 bases; nucleotides not matched to a gene: 11. The CDR3 loop is CASSQGWVRGQNGYTF. Here the CDR3 DNA reads TGCGCCAGCAGCCAAGGGTGGGTGAGGGGGCAGAATGGCTACACCTTC.

The chain employs TRBV7-2 and TRBJ2-5, with 12 bases matching TRBD2. The CDR3 consists of 16 residues. Germline values: CDR1 SGHTA, CDR2 FQGNSA. J gave up 4 bases and V 1 base, and 4 bases lay outside the gene matches. CDR3 DNA sequence: TGTGCCAGCAGCTTAGATCTAGCGGGGGGGCCAGAGACCCAGTACTTC. It codes for CASSLDLAGGPETQYF.

J is TRBJ1-1 and V is TRBV27, with D uncertain. CDR3 length: 13 residues. CDR1 is MNHEY, CDR2 SMNVEV, per germline (reference sequence). V lost 5 bases to trimming and J lost 1 base, with 8 bases between them. The CDR3 DNA is TGTGCCAGCAGTCTCCCGGGGAACACTGAAGCTTTCTTT. Residues: CASSLPGNTEAFF.

The table lists this clone with a count of one. Its ends do not fully match the called genes, so a read error is possible. The chain is built from TRBV12-5 and TRBJ1-3; TRBD1 is a possible D gene (5 bases). There are 15 residues in the CDR3. Germline V gives CDR1 LGHNT, CDR2 FRNRAP. This CDR3 reads CASGLPGSSANTIYF. Written as DNA, the CDR3 is TGTGCTAGTGGTCTCCCAGGGTCCTCTGCAAACACCATATATTTT.

The chain has TRBV6-5 and TRBJ1-4; unclear D gene. Germline V CDR1 and CDR2: MNHEY, SVGAGI. The V end lost 7 bases, the J end lost 5 bases, and 11 bases lay between the germline ends. The CDR3 loop spans 13 amino acids. CDR3 coding DNA: TGTGCCAGCAAATTAACTGTGAATGAAAAACTGTTTTTT. Amino acid sequence: CASKLTVNEKLFF.

The chain uses TRBV7-2 and TRBJ2-1, with D possibly being TRBD2 (6 bases). The length of the CDR3 is 15 residues. Germline V gives CDR1 SGHTA, CDR2 FQGNSA. The germline V and J ends were trimmed by 1 base and 5 bases, with 12 bases remaining between them. DNA of the CDR3: TGTGCCAGCAGCTTAGTAACGGGGGACCACAATGAGCAGTTCTTC. Its protein product is CASSLVTGDHNEQFF.

This clone was seen only once. Written as DNA, the CDR3 is TGCGCCAGCAGCCCTGGGGGGAGGGAGGGAAGGAACGCTTTCTTT. It yields the protein CASSPGGREGRNAFF. The V and J genes are TRBV5-1 and TRBJ1-1, with D maybe TRBD1 (5 bases). This CDR3 has 15 residues. The V end was cut by 4 bases, the J end by 11 bases, with 24 bases between. Germline-derived CDR1 and CDR2 are SGHRS and YFSETQ.

CDR3 residues: CASSLEAGTDYGYTF. The CDR3, as DNA: TGTGCCAGCAGCTTAGAGGCCGGGACAGACTATGGCTACACCTTC. V is TRBV7-6 and J is TRBJ1-2; 7 bases agree with TRBD1. In germline, CDR1 is SGHVS, CDR2 FNYEAQ. V gave up 1 base and J gave up 3 bases; unmatched junction bases: 5. The CDR3 loop spans 15 amino acids.

The chain carries TRBV4-1 and TRBJ1-5, with a possible D match to TRBD1 (5 bases). Germline V gene data show CDR1 as MGHRA and CDR2 as YSYEKL. The V end lost 3 bases, the J end lost 2 bases, and 14 bases lay between the germline ends. The CDR3 runs 16 residues. The CDR3 is CASSQTQGSRNQPQHF. Here the CDR3 DNA reads TGCGCCAGCAGCCAGACCCAGGGAAGCCGCAATCAGCCCCAGCATTTT.

V is TRBV18 and J is TRBJ1-2, with 7 nucleotides matching TRBD1. In germline, CDR1 is KGHSH, CDR2 LQKENI. Trimming cost V 7 bases and J 4 bases; bases outside gene matches: 3. CDR3 length: 12 amino acids. CDR3 sequence (DNA): TGTGCCAGCTGGGACAGCACCTATGGCTACACCTTC. It encodes CASWDSTYGYTF.

V usage is TRBV2 and J usage is TRBJ1-4; 7 bases are a match to TRBD1. V lost 9 bases to trimming and J lost 5 bases; unmatched junction nucleotides: 6. CDR1 and CDR2 (germline): SNHLY, FYNNEI. CDR3 length: 13 amino acids. The CDR3 DNA follows: TGTGCCAGTCTACAGGGGCTGAATGAAAAACTGTTTTTT. Its translation: CASLQGLNEKLFF.

CDR3 DNA: TGTGCCAGCAGCAGATCCGGGACAGGGTACTATGGCTACACCTTC. Its protein product is CASSRSGTGYYGYTF. This rearrangement joins TRBV11-2 to TRBJ1-2; 9 positions agree with TRBD1. There are 15 residues in the CDR3. Germline V CDR1 and CDR2: SGHAT, FQNNGV. V gave up 5 bases and J gave up 3 bases; unmatched junction bases: 7.

The chain links TRBV12-3 or TRBV12-4 to TRBJ1-1; perhaps TRBD1 as D (6 bases). The CDR3 runs 13 residues. Trimming stripped 5 bases from V and 4 bases from J, with 11 bases between. The CDR3 loop is CASSLIQGTEAFF. In DNA form, the CDR3 reads TGTGCCAGCAGTCTCATACAGGGCACTGAAGCTTTCTTT.